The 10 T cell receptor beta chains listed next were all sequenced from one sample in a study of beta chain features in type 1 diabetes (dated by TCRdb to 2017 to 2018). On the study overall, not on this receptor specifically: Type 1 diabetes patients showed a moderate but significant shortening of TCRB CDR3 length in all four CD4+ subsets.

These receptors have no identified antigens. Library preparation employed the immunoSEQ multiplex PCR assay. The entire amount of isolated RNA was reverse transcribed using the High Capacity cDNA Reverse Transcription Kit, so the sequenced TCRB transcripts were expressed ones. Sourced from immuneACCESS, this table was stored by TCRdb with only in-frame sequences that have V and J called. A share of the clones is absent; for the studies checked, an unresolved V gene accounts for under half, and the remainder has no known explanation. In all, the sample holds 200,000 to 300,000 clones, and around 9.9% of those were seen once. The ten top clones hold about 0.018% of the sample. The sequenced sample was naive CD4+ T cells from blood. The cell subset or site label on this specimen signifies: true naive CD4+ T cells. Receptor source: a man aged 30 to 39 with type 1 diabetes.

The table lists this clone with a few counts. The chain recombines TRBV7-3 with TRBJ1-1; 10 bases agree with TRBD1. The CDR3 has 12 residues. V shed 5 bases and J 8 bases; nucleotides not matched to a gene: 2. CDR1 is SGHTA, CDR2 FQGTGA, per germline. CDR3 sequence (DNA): TGTGCCAGCAGCCAGGACAGGGGGGAAGCTTTCTTT. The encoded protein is CASSQDRGEAFF.

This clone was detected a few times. The CDR3 sequence is CATKTGVNSPLHF. As DNA, the CDR3 is TGTGCCACGAAGACAGGGGTAAATTCACCCCTCCACTTT. The V gene is TRBV15, the J gene TRBJ1-6; 8 bases match TRBD1. The V gene's germline CDR1 is LNHNV and CDR2 YYDKDF (reference sequence). With 9 bases clipped from V and 7 bases from J, the junction kept 5 bases outside the gene matches. CDR3 size: 13 residues.

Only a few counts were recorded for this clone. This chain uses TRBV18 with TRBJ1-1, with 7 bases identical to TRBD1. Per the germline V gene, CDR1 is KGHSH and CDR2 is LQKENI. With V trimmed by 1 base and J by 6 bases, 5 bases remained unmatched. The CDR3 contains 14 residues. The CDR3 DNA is TGTGCCAGCTCACCACAAGACAGGGATGCTGAAGCTTTCTTT. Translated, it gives CASSPQDRDAEAFF.

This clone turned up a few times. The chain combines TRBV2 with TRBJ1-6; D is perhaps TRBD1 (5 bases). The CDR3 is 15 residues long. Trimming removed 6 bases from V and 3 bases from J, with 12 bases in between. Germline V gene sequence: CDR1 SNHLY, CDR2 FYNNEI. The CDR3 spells CASSLQDHYNSPLHF. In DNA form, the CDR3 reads TGTGCCAGCAGCCTACAGGATCACTATAATTCACCCCTCCACTTT.

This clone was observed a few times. Here the CDR3 reads CASRETVNTGELFF. As DNA, the CDR3 is TGTGCCAGTAGGGAGACCGTGAACACCGGGGAGCTGTTTTTT. The chain joins TRBV19 to TRBJ2-2; D is undetermined. This CDR3 region has 14 residues. The ends were cut back, 6 bases at V and 1 base at J, with 9 bases in the middle. Germline CDR1 and CDR2: LNHDA and SQIVND (reference sequence).

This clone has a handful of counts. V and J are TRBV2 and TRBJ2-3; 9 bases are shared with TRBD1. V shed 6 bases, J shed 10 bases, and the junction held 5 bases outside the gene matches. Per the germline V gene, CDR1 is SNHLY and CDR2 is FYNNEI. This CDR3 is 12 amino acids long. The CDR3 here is CASRTGGPAQYF. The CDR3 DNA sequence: TGTGCCAGCAGGACAGGGGGGCCAGCGCAGTATTTT.

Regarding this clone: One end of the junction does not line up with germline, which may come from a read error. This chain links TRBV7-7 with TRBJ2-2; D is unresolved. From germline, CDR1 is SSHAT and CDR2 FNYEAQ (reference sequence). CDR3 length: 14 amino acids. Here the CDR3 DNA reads TGTGCTAGCAGCTTGGGCGAGAACACCGGGGAGCTGTTTTTT. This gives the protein CASSLGENTGELFF.

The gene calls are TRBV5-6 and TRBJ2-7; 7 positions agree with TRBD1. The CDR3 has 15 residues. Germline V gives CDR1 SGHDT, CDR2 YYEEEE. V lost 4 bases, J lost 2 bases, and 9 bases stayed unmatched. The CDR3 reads CASSGTGVGTYEQYF. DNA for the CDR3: TGTGCCAGCAGCGGCACAGGGGTTGGTACCTACGAGCAGTACTTC.

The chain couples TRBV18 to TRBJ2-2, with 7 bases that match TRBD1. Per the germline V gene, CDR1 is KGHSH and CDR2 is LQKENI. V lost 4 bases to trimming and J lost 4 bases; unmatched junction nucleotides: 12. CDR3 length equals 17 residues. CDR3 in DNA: TGTGCCAGCTCACGACTTACAGGGGCCTCATCCACCGGGGAGCTGTTTTTT. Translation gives CASSRLTGASSTGELFF.

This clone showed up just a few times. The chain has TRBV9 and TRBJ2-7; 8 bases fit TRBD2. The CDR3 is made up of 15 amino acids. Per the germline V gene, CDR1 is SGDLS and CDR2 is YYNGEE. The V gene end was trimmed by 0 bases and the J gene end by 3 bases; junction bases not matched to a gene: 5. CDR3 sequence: CASSVDGSGVYEQYF. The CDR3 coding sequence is TGTGCCAGCAGCGTAGATGGTAGCGGGGTCTACGAGCAGTACTTC.